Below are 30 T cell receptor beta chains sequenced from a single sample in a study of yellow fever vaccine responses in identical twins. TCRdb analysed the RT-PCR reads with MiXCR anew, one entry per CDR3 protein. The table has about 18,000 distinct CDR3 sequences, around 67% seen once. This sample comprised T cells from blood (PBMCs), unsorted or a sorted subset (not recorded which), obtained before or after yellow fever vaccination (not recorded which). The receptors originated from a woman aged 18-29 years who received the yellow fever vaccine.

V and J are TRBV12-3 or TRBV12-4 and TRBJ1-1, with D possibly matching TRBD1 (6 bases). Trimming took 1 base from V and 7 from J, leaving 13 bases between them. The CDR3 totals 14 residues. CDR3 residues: CASSLGQASGEAFF. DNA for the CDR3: TGTGCCAGCAGTTTAGGACAGGCCTCCGGTGAAGCTTTCTTT.

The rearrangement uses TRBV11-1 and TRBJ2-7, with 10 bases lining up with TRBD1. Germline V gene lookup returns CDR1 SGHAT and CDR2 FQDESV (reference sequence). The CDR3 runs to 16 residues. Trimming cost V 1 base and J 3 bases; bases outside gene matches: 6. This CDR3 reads CASSLGYDRGRYEQYF. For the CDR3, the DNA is TGTGCCAGCAGCTTAGGATATGACAGGGGGCGCTACGAGCAGTACTTC.

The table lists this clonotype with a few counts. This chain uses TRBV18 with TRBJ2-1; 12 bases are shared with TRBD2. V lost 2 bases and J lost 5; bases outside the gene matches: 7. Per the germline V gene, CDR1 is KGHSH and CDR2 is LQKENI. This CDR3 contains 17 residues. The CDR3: CASSPNGTSGFNNEQFF. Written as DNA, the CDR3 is TGTGCCAGCTCACCAAACGGGACTAGCGGGTTTAACAATGAGCAGTTCTTC.

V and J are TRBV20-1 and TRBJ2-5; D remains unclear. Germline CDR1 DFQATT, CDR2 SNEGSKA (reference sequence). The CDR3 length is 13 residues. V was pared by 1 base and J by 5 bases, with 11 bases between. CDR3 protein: CSARVSDGETQYF. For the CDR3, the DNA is TGCAGTGCTAGAGTATCGGACGGCGAGACCCAGTACTTC.

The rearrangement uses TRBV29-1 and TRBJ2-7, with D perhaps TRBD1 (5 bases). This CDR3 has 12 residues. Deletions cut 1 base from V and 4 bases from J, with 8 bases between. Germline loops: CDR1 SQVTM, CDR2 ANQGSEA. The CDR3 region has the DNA TGCAGCGTTGAAGGGGGCCCATACGAGCAGTACTTC. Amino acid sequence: CSVEGGPYEQYF.

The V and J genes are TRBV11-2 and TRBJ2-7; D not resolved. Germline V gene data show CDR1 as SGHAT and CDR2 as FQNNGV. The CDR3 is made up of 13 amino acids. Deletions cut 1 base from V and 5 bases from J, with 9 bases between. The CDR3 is CASSLVLGNEQYF. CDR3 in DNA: TGTGCCAGCAGCTTAGTTCTAGGGAACGAGCAGTACTTC. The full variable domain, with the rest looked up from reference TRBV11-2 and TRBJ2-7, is EAGVAQSPRYKIIEKRQSVAFWCNPISGHATLYWYQQILGQGPKLLIQFQNNGVVDDSQLPKDRFSAERLKGVDSTLKIQPAKLEDSAVYLCASSLVLGNEQYFGPGTRLTVT.

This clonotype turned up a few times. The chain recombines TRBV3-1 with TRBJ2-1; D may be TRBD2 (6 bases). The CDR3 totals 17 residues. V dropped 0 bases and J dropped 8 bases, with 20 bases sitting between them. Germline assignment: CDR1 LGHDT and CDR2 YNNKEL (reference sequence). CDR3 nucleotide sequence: TGTGCCAGCAGCCAAGATTATTCGTTCGGAGGGGATGATGAGCAGTTCTTC. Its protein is CASSQDYSFGGDDEQFF.

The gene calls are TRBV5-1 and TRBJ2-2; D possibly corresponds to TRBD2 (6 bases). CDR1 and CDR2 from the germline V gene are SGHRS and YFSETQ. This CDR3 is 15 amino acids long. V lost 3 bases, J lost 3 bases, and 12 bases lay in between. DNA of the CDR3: TGCGCCAGCAGCTGGGTAGCGGTGGACACCGGGGAGCTGTTTTTT. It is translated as CASSWVAVDTGELFF.

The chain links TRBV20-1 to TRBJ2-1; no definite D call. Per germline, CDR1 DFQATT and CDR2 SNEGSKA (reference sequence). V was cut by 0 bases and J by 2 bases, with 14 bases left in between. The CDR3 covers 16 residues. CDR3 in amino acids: CSARDQRALPYNEQFF. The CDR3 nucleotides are TGCAGTGCTAGAGATCAGCGAGCGTTGCCCTACAATGAGCAGTTCTTC.

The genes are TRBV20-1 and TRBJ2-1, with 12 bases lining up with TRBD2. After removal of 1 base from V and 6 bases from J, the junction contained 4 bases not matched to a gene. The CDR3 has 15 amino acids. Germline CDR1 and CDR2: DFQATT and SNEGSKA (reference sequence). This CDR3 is CSARGGLAGINEQFF. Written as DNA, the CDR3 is TGCAGTGCTAGAGGCGGACTAGCGGGGATCAATGAGCAGTTCTTC.

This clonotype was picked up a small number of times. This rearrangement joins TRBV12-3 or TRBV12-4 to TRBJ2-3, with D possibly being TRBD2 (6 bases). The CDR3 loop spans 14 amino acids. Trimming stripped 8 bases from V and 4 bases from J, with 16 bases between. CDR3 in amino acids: CASVPGEDADTQYF. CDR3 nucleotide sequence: TGTGCCAGCGTCCCGGGAGAAGATGCAGATACGCAGTATTTT.

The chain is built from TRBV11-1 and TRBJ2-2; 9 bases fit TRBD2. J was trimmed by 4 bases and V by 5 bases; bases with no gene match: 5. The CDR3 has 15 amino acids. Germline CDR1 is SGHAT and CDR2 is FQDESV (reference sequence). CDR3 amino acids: CASSPLAGSTGELFF. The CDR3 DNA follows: TGTGCCAGCAGCCCTCTAGCGGGGTCCACCGGGGAGCTGTTTTTT.

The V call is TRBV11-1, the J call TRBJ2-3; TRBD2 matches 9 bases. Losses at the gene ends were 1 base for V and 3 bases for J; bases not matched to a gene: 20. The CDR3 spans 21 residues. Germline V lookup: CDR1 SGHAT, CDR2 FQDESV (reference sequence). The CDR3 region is CASSLGGTGGKGLAQTDTQYF. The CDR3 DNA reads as TGTGCCAGCAGCTTAGGCGGTACAGGAGGAAAAGGACTAGCGCAAACAGATACGCAGTATTTT.

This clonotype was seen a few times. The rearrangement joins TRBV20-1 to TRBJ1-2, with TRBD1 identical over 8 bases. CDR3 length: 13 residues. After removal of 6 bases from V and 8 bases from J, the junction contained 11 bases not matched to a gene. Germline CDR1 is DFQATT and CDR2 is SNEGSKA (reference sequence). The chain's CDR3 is CSASPQGAWGYTF. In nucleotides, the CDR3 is TGCAGTGCCTCCCCCCAGGGGGCCTGGGGCTACACCTTC.

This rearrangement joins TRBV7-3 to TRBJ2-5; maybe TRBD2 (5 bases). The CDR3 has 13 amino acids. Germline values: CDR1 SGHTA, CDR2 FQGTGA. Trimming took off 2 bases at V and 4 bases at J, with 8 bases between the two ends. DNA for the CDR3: TGTGCCAGCAGCTTAGTACGGGGAGAGACCCAGTACTTC. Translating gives CASSLVRGETQYF.

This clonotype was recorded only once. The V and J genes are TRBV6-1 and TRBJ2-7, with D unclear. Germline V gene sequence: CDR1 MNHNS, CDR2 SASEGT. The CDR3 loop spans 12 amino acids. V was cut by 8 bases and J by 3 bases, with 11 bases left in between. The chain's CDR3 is CASSRGSYEQYF. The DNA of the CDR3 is TGTGCCAGCTCCCGAGGCAGCTACGAGCAGTACTTC.

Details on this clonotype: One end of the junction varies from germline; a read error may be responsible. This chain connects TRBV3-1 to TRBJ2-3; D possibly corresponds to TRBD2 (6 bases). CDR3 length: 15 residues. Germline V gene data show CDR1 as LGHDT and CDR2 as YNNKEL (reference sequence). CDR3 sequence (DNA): TGTGCCAGCAGCCCAGTACCAGCGGGCACGGATACGCAGTATTTT. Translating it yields CASSPVPAGTDTQYF.

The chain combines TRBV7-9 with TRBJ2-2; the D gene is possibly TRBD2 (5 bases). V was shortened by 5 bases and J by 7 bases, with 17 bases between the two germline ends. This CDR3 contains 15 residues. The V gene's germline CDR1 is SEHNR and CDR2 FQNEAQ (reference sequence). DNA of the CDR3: TGTGCCAGCAGCCCCGACTATACACTCGGCGGGGAGCTGTTTTTT. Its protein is CASSPDYTLGGELFF. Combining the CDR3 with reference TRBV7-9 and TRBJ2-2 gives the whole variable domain DTGVSQNPRHKITKRGQNVTFRCDPISEHNRLYWYRQTLGQGPEFLTYFQNEAQLEKSRLLSDRFSAERPKGSFSTLEIQRTEQGDSAMYLCASSPDYTLGGELFFGEGSRLTVL.

The CDR3 DNA follows: TGTGCCAGCACCTATCTAAGGGGCCAACCCTACGAGCAGTACTTC. This codes for CASTYLRGQPYEQYF. This chain connects TRBV2 to TRBJ2-7; a possible D gene is TRBD1 (5 bases). Germline V CDR1 and CDR2: SNHLY, FYNNEI. CDR3 length: 15 amino acids. V lost 7 bases, J lost 2 bases, and 18 bases lay in between.

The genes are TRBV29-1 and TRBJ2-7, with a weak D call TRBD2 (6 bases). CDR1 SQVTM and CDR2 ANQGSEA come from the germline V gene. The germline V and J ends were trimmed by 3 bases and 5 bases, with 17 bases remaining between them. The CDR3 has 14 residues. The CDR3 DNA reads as TGCAGCGTTGAGGACCCACGGGGGAGGAACGAGCAGTACTTC. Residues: CSVEDPRGRNEQYF.

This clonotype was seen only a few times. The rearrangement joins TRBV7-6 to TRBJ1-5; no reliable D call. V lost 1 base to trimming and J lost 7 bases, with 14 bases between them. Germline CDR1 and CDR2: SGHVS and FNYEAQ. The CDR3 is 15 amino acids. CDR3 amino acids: CASSLESRPSQPQHF. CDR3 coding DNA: TGTGCCAGCAGCTTAGAGTCCCGGCCTAGCCAGCCCCAGCATTTT.

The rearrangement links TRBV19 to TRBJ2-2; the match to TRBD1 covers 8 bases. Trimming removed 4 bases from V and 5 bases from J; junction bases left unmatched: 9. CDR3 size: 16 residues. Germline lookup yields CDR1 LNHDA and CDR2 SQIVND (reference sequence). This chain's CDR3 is CASSRGQDSMTGELFF. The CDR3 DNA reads TGTGCCAGTAGTAGGGGACAGGACTCGATGACCGGGGAGCTGTTTTTT.

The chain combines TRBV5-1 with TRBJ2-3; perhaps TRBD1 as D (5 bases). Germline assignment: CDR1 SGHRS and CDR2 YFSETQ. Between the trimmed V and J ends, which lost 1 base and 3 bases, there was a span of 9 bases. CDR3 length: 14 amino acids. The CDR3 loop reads CASSLQGGTDTQYF. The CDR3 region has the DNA TGCGCCAGCAGCTTGCAGGGCGGAACAGATACGCAGTATTTT.

The CDR3 loop is CASTPYNEQFF. The CDR3 nucleotides are TGTGCCAGCACACCATACAATGAGCAGTTCTTC. The rearrangement uses TRBV13 and TRBJ2-1; no clear D. Germline V gene lookup returns CDR1 PRHDT and CDR2 FYEKMQ (reference sequence). Trimming stripped 7 bases from V and 4 bases from J, with 5 bases between. The CDR3 has 11 residues.

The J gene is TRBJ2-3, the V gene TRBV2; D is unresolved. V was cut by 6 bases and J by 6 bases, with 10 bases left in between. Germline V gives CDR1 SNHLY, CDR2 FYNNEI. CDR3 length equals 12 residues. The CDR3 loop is CASSIPNDTQYF. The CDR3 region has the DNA TGTGCCAGCAGCATACCCAACGATACGCAGTATTTT.

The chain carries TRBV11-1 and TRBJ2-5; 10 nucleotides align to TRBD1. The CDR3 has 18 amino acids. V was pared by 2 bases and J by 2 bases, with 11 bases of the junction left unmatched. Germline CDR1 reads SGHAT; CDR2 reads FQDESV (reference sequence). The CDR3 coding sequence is TGTGCCAGCAGCTTACTCGGGACAGGGGACCTCTTACAAGAGACCCAGTACTTC. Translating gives CASSLLGTGDLLQETQYF.

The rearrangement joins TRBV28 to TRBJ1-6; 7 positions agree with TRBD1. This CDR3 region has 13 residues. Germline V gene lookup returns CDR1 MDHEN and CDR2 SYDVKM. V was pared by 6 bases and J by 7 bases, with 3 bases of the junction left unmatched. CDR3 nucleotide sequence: TGTGCCAGCAGGACAGGGACAAATTCACCCCTCCACTTT. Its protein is CASRTGTNSPLHF.

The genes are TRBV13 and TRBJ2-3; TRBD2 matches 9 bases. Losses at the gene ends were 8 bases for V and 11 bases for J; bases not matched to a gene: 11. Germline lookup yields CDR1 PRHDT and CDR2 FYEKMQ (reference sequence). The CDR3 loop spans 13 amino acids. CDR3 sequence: CASAAGGLPGQYF. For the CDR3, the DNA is TGTGCCAGCGCAGCGGGGGGCCTTCCTGGGCAGTATTTT.

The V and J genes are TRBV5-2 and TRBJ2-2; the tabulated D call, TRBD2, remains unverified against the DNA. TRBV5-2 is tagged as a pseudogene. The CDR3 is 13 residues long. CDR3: CASNPLGGGELFF. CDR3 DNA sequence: TGTGCCAGCAACCCTCTTGGAGGCGGGGAGCTGTTTTTT.

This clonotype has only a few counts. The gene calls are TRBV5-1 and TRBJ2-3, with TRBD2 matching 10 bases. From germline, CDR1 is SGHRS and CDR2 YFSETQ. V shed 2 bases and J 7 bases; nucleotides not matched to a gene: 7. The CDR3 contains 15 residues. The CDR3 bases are TGCGCCAGCAGCTTACCCCTAGCGGGGGTAAATACGCAGTATTTT. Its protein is CASSLPLAGVNTQYF.